This T cell receptor beta chain was sequenced during a study of blood T cell repertoires in COVID-19 (TCRdb year 2020). Looking at the study overall: Samples covering the acute and convalescent phases of COVID-19 were provided by collaborators in the United States, Italy and Spain. The prospective study material was composed of cDNA or gDNA derived from T cells, B-cell-depleted T cells, or PBMCs. The dataset comprised deeply sampled blood TCRbeta repertoires from subjects exposed to, actively infected with, or recovered from COVID-19. The repertoires were released in a freely available public database meant as a resource for research on the immune response to SARS-CoV-2. The samples were drawn from two sources: the first 160 participants of the ongoing ImmuneRACE study, and 1,254 subjects contributed by 6 global collaborators. A de-identified subject ID, COVID-19 status, age in years and sex were almost always included in the sample metadata. Where available, HLA class I and class II types were taken from metadata supplied by the sample provider and were not determined by assay-based typing. The full study reports these points: Clinical and demographic metadata were provided uncurated, with the amount varying by source and participant.

TCRbeta CDR3 regions were amplified from genomic DNA by means of the immunoSEQ Assay, a bias-controlled multiplex PCR. In the source study's methods: Within the assay, amplification of reference gene primers was used to estimate how many nucleated cells each sample contained. To quantify the absolute abundance of each unique TCRbeta CDR3 rearrangement, sequence reads were collapsed and filtered. For each sample, productive Simpson clonality was calculated by taking the square root of Simpson's diversity index across productive rearrangements. This is the immuneACCESS table as TCRdb keeps it, with only in-frame sequences that have V and J called. A part of the clones is gone; compared with another copy, unresolved V genes explain less than half, and the rest is unexplained. The V and J calls and the clone size are those of that table, but D and trimming were determined from the DNA. The sample has approximately 90,000 clones on record, roughly 84% of them singletons. The biggest ten clones account for approximately 34% of the sample.

V lost 5 bases and J lost 0 bases; the stretch between them is 8 bases long. From cysteine to phenylalanine, the CDR3 is 14 amino acids long. Only the CDR3 DNA is retained, 42 bases long and in frame from the first base. The germline V gene yields MRHNA for CDR1 and SNTAGT for CDR2. Details on this clone: The antigen this receptor binds is unknown. Within one base of it there is no much larger clone, and no base qualities were kept.

The collaborating institutions used their own protocols to collect whole blood in K2EDTA tubes. For TCRbeta analysis, collaborators shipped samples as frozen whole blood, isolated PBMCs, or DNA extracted from either of those sample types. The clonotype originates from a woman over 75 with active or convalescent COVID-19. The sequence joins TRBV6-4 to TRBJ2-1; TRBD2 is possibly the D segment (5 matching bases). What was sequenced was peripheral blood. The DNA sequence is TGTGCCAGCAGTCTTGGGAGCTCCTACAATGAGCAGTTCTTC. Its protein product is CASSLGSSYNEQFF.